This TCR beta chain was captured by sequencing in a study of molecular identifiers for immune sequencing clone quantification. This clonotype was observed a few times. Germline values: CDR1 SGHRS, CDR2 YFSETQ. V lost 2 bases, J lost 7 bases, and 13 bases lay in between. This CDR3 is 14 amino acids long. TCR libraries were built in bulk with a published protocol and specific TCR primers. MiXCR, run by TCRdb on the PCR reads, gives a single entry per CDR3 protein. The table records about 630,000 distinct CDR3 sequences, roughly 27% of them present only once. This chain uses TRBV5-1 with TRBJ2-1; no firm D call. The material sequenced was naive CD8+ T cells from blood, with Jurkat cell RNA spiked in. Subset given: FACS-sorted CD8+CD4-CCR7+CD45RA+ naive T cells. The clonotype was recovered from a human donor in good health. Some libraries in this study had Jurkat cell RNA spiked in. The CDR3 nucleotides read TGCGCCAGCAGCTTCTTAACTGTTCTAAATGAGCAGTTCTTC. Residues: CASSFLTVLNEQFF.